These 7 T cell receptor beta chains were all obtained from the same sample, sequenced in a study of blood T cells in healthy people across ages. Primed by a sample-barcoded 5' primer and a J-beta primer mix, a second PCR proceeded for about 6 to 12 cycles. TCRdb processed the 5' RACE reads anew with MiXCR; each CDR3 protein has one entry. The repertoire holds 650,000 or so distinct CDR3 sequences, with roughly half as singletons. Sequencing was carried out using blood. The receptors come from a woman aged 80 or over in good health.

Worth noting for this clonotype: Being one base from a much bigger clone, this may be a read error. This chain links TRBV18 with TRBJ1-2; D is unresolved. The V gene's germline CDR1 is KGHSH and CDR2 LQKENI. The CDR3 consists of 14 residues. DNA of the CDR3: TGTGCCAACTCACCACCCCTCCAGATCAGAGGCTACACCTTC. It encodes CANSPPLQIRGYTF.

This clonotype was observed many times. The chain uses TRBV5-1 and TRBJ2-3; 8 bases are shared with TRBD1. Per the germline V gene, CDR1 is SGHRS and CDR2 is YFSETQ. Losses at the gene ends were 3 bases for V and 0 bases for J; bases not matched to a gene: 3. The CDR3 is 15 amino acids. The CDR3 DNA sequence: TGCGCCAGCAGCTCAGGGGGCGCGAGCACAGATACGCAGTATTTT. It is translated as CASSSGGASTDTQYF.

V is TRBV5-1 and J is TRBJ2-2; TRBD2 might be the D (6 bases). This CDR3 has 15 residues. The V gene lost 3 bases and the J gene lost 4 bases, with 13 bases spanning the gap. Germline CDR1 SGHRS, CDR2 YFSETQ. CDR3 in amino acids: CASSWILAPTGELFF. DNA of the CDR3: TGCGCCAGCAGCTGGATACTAGCTCCCACCGGGGAGCTGTTTTTT.

The chain carries TRBV12-3 or TRBV12-4 and TRBJ2-1, with 9 bases matching TRBD2. Trimming at V came to 6 bases and at J to 10 bases, leaving 13 bases not matched to a gene. The CDR3 is made up of 15 amino acids. The CDR3 loop reads CASSKRDLAGEEQFF. CDR3 nucleotides: TGTGCCAGCAGCAAACGGGACTTAGCGGGAGAAGAGCAGTTCTTC.

This clonotype was observed many times. V gene TRBV18 combines with J gene TRBJ2-7; perhaps TRBD1 as D (5 bases). The germline CDR1 and CDR2 sequences are KGHSH and LQKENI. The CDR3 has 14 residues. V was cut by 2 bases and J by 5 bases, with 13 bases left in between. CDR3 sequence reads: CASSPSGLRNEQYF. DNA for the CDR3: TGTGCCAGCTCACCATCAGGGCTCCGGAACGAGCAGTACTTC.

The rearrangement joins TRBV27 to TRBJ2-5; 7 bases match TRBD2. There are 15 residues in the CDR3. In germline, CDR1 is MNHEY, CDR2 SMNVEV (reference sequence). V lost 10 bases and J lost 5; bases outside the gene matches: 16. CDR3 protein: CANHKKGGPGETQYF. The CDR3 DNA is TGTGCCAACCACAAGAAGGGAGGGCCGGGGGAGACCCAGTACTTC.

Comments on this clonotype: The junction and the germline gene differ at one end; a read error may be behind it. The CDR3 nucleotides are TGCAGTGCTAGAGGGGACAAGGGGAACGCCGGGGAGCTGTTTTTT. Translation gives CSARGDKGNAGELFF. This chain joins TRBV20-1 and TRBJ2-2; D might be TRBD1 (6 bases). The length of the CDR3 is 15 residues. Looked up from germline, CDR1 is DFQATT and CDR2 is SNEGSKA (reference sequence).